One sample yielded the 12 T cell receptor beta chains listed below, sequenced in a study of blood T cell repertoires in COVID-19. Sequencing used immunoSEQ multiplex PCR; TCRdb keeps in-frame clones, though not all of them. Here the sample spans a few hundred thousand clones, roughly 80% being singletons. Sequenced sample: peripheral blood. Receptors were obtained from a woman over 75 with acute or convalescent COVID-19.

V and J are TRBV25-1 and TRBJ1-2, with 8 bases matching TRBD1. Germline loops: CDR1 MGHDK, CDR2 SYGVNS. The V segment lost 3 bases and the J segment 7 bases; nucleotides outside the gene matches: 16. CDR3 length equals 17 residues. The DNA for the CDR3 is TGTGCCAGCAGTGACCTAGGACAGGGCCTTGGCCTCGGTGGCTACACCTTC. It encodes CASSDLGQGLGLGGYTF.

This chain links TRBV19 with TRBJ1-6, with D possibly being TRBD1 (6 bases). The V end was cut by 7 bases, the J end by 0 bases, with 10 bases between. Germline V CDR1 and CDR2: LNHDA, SQIVND (reference sequence). This CDR3 spans 15 amino acids. CDR3 amino acids: CASNADSSYNSPLHF. DNA of the CDR3: TGTGCCAGTAACGCGGACAGCTCCTATAATTCACCCCTCCACTTT.

The V and J genes are TRBV24-1 and TRBJ2-5, with 8 bases lining up with TRBD1. The CDR3 loop spans 13 amino acids. The ends lost 3 bases at V and 9 bases at J; junction bases unmatched: 5. Germline CDR1 is KGHDR and CDR2 is SFDVKD. The CDR3 region has the DNA TGTGCCACCAGTGATCTTGACAGGGGCCCCCAGTACTTC. Its protein is CATSDLDRGPQYF.

V is TRBV4-3 and J is TRBJ2-7; TRBD1 aligns across 8 bases. Germline assignment: CDR1 LGHNA and CDR2 YSLEER. After removal of 3 bases from V and 0 bases from J, the junction contained 7 bases not matched to a gene. The CDR3 runs to 16 residues. CDR3 residues: CASSQGGQVSSYEQYF. In nucleotides, the CDR3 is TGCGCCAGCAGCCAGGGGGGACAGGTCTCCTCCTACGAGCAGTACTTC.

This sequence joins TRBV2 and TRBJ1-3; D is undetermined. V gave up 3 bases and J gave up 0 bases, with 9 bases separating them. There are 15 residues in the CDR3. The germline CDR1 and CDR2 sequences are SNHLY and FYNNEI. The CDR3 DNA reads TGTGCCAGCAGTGATTTAACTGTCTCTGGAAACACCATATATTTT. The encoded protein is CASSDLTVSGNTIYF. The whole variable domain, filled in from reference TRBV2 and TRBJ1-3, reads EPEVTQTPSHQVTQMGQEVILRCVPISNHLYFYWYRQILGQKVEFLVSFYNNEISEKSEIFDDQFSVERPDGSNFTLKIRSTKLEDSAMYFCASSDLTVSGNTIYFGEGSWLTVV.

V is TRBV18 and J is TRBJ1-1, with D perhaps matching TRBD1 (5 bases). The CDR3 runs 14 residues. The V end was cut by 5 bases, the J end by 1 base, with 11 bases between. Germline V lookup: CDR1 KGHSH, CDR2 LQKENI. The CDR3 protein is CASSGAGQNTEAFF. The CDR3 DNA reads TGTGCCAGCTCAGGGGCAGGTCAGAACACTGAAGCTTTCTTT.

The J gene is TRBJ2-1, the V gene TRBV28, with D hard to call. Trimming cost V 3 bases and J 0 bases, with 6 bases left between them. Germline loops: CDR1 MDHEN, CDR2 SYDVKM. The CDR3 loop spans 14 amino acids. The CDR3 loop reads CASSFGRSYNEQFF. CDR3 coding DNA: TGTGCCAGCAGTTTCGGTCGCTCCTACAATGAGCAGTTCTTC.

This clone showed up just once. The chain combines TRBV5-4 with TRBJ1-4; 8 positions match TRBD1. The germline V gene has CDR1 SGHNT and CDR2 YYREEE (reference sequence). V lost 0 bases and J lost 6; bases outside the gene matches: 13. The CDR3 contains 18 residues. The CDR3 DNA sequence: TGTGCCAGCAGCTTGGAACAGGGGGGCGGTACGCTGGATGAAAAACTGTTTTTT. Residues: CASSLEQGGGTLDEKLFF.

This chain connects TRBV2 to TRBJ1-1; TRBD1 is a possible D gene (6 bases). The CDR3 is made up of 15 amino acids. CDR1 and CDR2 (germline): SNHLY, FYNNEI. Trimming removed 11 bases at V and 0 bases at J, with 19 bases between. The CDR3 DNA is TGTGCCGTCCAGGGGCGCAGGGGAATGAACACTGAAGCTTTCTTT. This sequence encodes CAVQGRRGMNTEAFF.

V usage is TRBV29-1 and J usage is TRBJ2-5; D remains unclear. This CDR3 spans 13 amino acids. V was clipped by 7 bases and J by 3 bases, with 15 bases between them. The germline V gene encodes CDR1 SQVTM and CDR2 ANQGSEA. The CDR3 loop reads CSAKEVFEETQYF. CDR3 bases: TGCAGCGCAAAAGAGGTTTTTGAAGAGACCCAGTACTTC.

The CDR3 region is CASSSTERRAQHF. For the CDR3, the DNA is TGTGCCAGCAGTTCGACAGAACGAAGAGCCCAGCATTTT. The rearrangement uses TRBV12-3 or TRBV12-4 and TRBJ1-5, with D maybe TRBD1 (5 bases). The CDR3 runs to 13 residues. Trimming pared 4 bases from V and 11 bases from J, leaving 15 bases between.

This sequence joins TRBV7-2 and TRBJ2-7; D is uncertain. Deletions cut 4 bases from V and 3 bases from J, with 7 bases between. The CDR3 length is 12 residues. CDR1 is SGHTA, CDR2 FQGNSA, per germline. For the CDR3, the DNA is TGTGCCAGCAGCTCCCTCTACTACGAGCAGTACTTC. It codes for CASSSLYYEQYF. Filled out from reference TRBV7-2 and TRBJ2-7, the complete variable domain reads GAGVSQSPSNKVTEKGKDVELRCDPISGHTALYWYRQSLGQGLEFLIYFQGNSAPDKSGLPSDRFSAERTGGSVSTLTIQRTQQEDSAVYLCASSSLYYEQYFGPGTRLTVT.